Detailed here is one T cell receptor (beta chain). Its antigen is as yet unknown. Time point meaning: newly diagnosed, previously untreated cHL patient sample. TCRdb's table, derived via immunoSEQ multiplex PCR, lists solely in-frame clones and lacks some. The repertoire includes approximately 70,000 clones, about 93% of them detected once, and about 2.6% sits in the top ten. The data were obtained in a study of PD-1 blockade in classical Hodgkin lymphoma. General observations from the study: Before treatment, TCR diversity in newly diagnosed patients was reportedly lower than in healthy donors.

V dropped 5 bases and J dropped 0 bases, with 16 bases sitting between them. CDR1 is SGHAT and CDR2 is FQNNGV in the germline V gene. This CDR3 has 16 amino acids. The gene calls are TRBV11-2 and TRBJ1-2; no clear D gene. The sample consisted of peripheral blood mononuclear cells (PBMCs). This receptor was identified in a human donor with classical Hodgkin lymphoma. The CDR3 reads CASSPAGSDTNYGYTF. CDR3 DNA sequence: TGTGCCAGCAGCCCTGCGGGCAGTGACACTAACTATGGCTACACCTTC.